Below are 30 T cell receptor beta chains sequenced from a single sample in a study of T cell responses to AZD1222 COVID-19 vaccine. The data were produced by immunoSEQ multiplex PCR, yet TCRdb's version contains in-frame clones alone and is incomplete. The listing records around 150,000 clones. Input material: peripheral blood. Receptors were obtained from an adult in good health.

The chain links TRBV30 to TRBJ1-1; 8 nucleotides match TRBD1. J was trimmed by 0 bases and V by 4 bases; bases with no gene match: 4. The CDR3 has 14 amino acids. Germline CDR1 GTSNPN, CDR2 SVGIG (reference sequence). Written as DNA, the CDR3 is TGTGCCTGGAAATGGACAGGGATGAACACTGAAGCTTTCTTT. Protein product: CAWKWTGMNTEAFF.

The gene calls are TRBV6-5 and TRBJ2-2; a possible D gene is TRBD2 (5 bases). The length of the CDR3 is 16 residues. V lost 2 bases to trimming and J lost 3 bases, with 13 bases between them. Germline V gene lookup returns CDR1 MNHEY and CDR2 SVGAGI. The CDR3 spells CASSYRDLRDTGELFF. The DNA for the CDR3 is TGTGCCAGCAGTTACCGGGATCTAAGAGACACCGGGGAGCTGTTTTTT.

The chain recombines TRBV5-1 with TRBJ2-3, with 7 bases matching TRBD2. Germline-derived CDR1 and CDR2 are SGHRS and YFSETQ. The CDR3 covers 15 residues. With V trimmed by 0 bases and J by 2 bases, 3 bases remained unmatched. This CDR3 reads CASSLALAATDTQYF. The CDR3 DNA is TGCGCCAGCAGCTTGGCGCTAGCGGCCACAGATACGCAGTATTTT.

This chain uses TRBV29-1 with TRBJ1-2, with a tentative D call TRBD1 (6 bases). The V end lost 6 bases, the J end lost 4 bases, and 12 bases lay between the germline ends. This CDR3 region has 12 residues. Germline V CDR1 and CDR2: SQVTM, ANQGSEA. CDR3 nucleotides: TGCAGCGTAGACGAAGGGGGCTATGGCTACACCTTC. This translates into CSVDEGGYGYTF.

Written as DNA, the CDR3 is TGCAGTGCTAGTCTCCTAGCGGGGGGCACCGGGGAGCTGTTTTTT. Encoded protein: CSASLLAGGTGELFF. This chain links TRBV20-1 with TRBJ2-2, with TRBD2 identical over 11 bases. Trimming cost V 3 bases and J 4 bases; bases outside gene matches: 4. CDR1 and CDR2 (germline): DFQATT, SNEGSKA (reference sequence). This CDR3 region has 15 residues.

The V call is TRBV2, the J call TRBJ1-4; D gene unclear. CDR3 length equals 11 residues. The V end was cut by 8 bases, the J end by 8 bases, with 9 bases between. Germline V lookup: CDR1 SNHLY, CDR2 FYNNEI. The CDR3 spells CASLSAEKLFF. CDR3 coding DNA: TGTGCCAGCCTCTCAGCGGAAAAACTGTTTTTT.

The V gene is TRBV7-3, the J gene TRBJ2-1; possibly TRBD1 or TRBD2 for D (5 bases each). This CDR3 is built from 15 residues. The germline V gene encodes CDR1 SGHTA and CDR2 FQGTGA. V was clipped by 2 bases and J by 8 bases, with 16 bases between them. The CDR3 spells CASSLEAGSLDEQFF. The CDR3 nucleotides are TGTGCCAGCAGCTTAGAGGCAGGGAGTTTGGATGAGCAGTTCTTC.

The V call is TRBV3-1 (or the pseudogene TRBV3-2), the J call TRBJ2-5, with TRBD2 as a possible D gene (5 bases). Germline values: CDR1 LGHDT, CDR2 YNNKEL (reference sequence). The ends were cut back, 8 bases at V and 1 base at J, with 11 bases in the middle. The CDR3 totals 13 residues. The CDR3 bases are TGTGCCAGCCGAACTAGGGTCCAAGAGACCCAGTACTTC. It codes for CASRTRVQETQYF.

The rearrangement joins TRBV6-5 to TRBJ1-2; 7 bases map to TRBD1. V gave up 4 bases and J gave up 4 bases; unmatched junction bases: 6. This CDR3 is built from 14 residues. In germline, CDR1 is MNHEY, CDR2 SVGAGI. DNA for the CDR3: TGTGCCAGCAGTTCGGCAGGGGGTTCCTATGGCTACACCTTC. The encoded protein is CASSSAGGSYGYTF.

The J gene is TRBJ1-2, the V gene TRBV6-6, with D possibly TRBD1 on 5 matching bases. The CDR3 is 17 amino acids. The V and J ends lost 5 bases and 4 bases respectively, with 23 bases between them. CDR1 MNHNY and CDR2 SVGAGI come from the germline V gene (reference sequence). This CDR3 reads CASSPRQTGSFGYGYTF. The CDR3 nucleotides are TGTGCCAGCAGTCCCCGACAGACGGGAAGCTTTGGCTATGGCTACACCTTC.

The chain employs TRBV5-4 and TRBJ2-2; D possibly corresponds to TRBD2 (7 bases). Germline V CDR1 and CDR2: SGHNT, YYREEE (reference sequence). CDR3 size: 15 residues. Trimming cost V 4 bases and J 0 bases, with 10 bases left between them. The CDR3, as DNA: TGTGCCAGCAGCCCGGGGGGCGCGAACACCGGGGAGCTGTTTTTT. It encodes CASSPGGANTGELFF.

The chain has TRBV28 and TRBJ1-5, with D unclear. The CDR3 has 13 amino acids. Between the trimmed V and J ends, which lost 5 bases and 3 bases, there was a span of 8 bases. The germline V gene encodes CDR1 MDHEN and CDR2 SYDVKM. CDR3 loop: CASSPGYNQPQHF. In DNA form, the CDR3 reads TGTGCCAGCAGTCCGGGCTACAATCAGCCCCAGCATTTT.

This chain connects TRBV3-1 (or the pseudogene TRBV3-2) to TRBJ1-2; D gene unclear. CDR3 length: 12 amino acids. Germline V CDR1 and CDR2: LGHDT, YNNKEL (reference sequence). Trimming stripped 5 bases from V and 4 bases from J, with 8 bases between. This CDR3 reads CASSGGPYGYTF. For the CDR3, the DNA is TGTGCCAGCAGCGGCGGGCCCTATGGCTACACCTTC.

V is TRBV7-9 and J is TRBJ1-1; 12 positions agree with TRBD1. Germline V gene lookup returns CDR1 SEHNR and CDR2 FQNEAQ (reference sequence). The CDR3 runs 15 residues. After removal of 5 bases from V and 12 bases from J, the junction contained 13 bases not matched to a gene. Written as DNA, the CDR3 is TGTGCCAGCAGCAAGCTTTCCGGGACAGGGGGCCTGACTTTCTTT. Translated, it gives CASSKLSGTGGLTFF.

The V gene is TRBV11-3, the J gene TRBJ1-3; D is uncertain. Germline assignment: CDR1 SGHNT and CDR2 YENEEA. This CDR3 has 12 amino acids. V lost 0 bases to trimming and J lost 5 bases, with 2 bases between them. CDR3 region: CASSLDRNTIYF. CDR3 sequence (DNA): TGTGCCAGCAGCTTAGACCGAAACACCATATATTTT.

J is TRBJ1-2 and V is TRBV6-5; 8 bases are a match to TRBD1. This CDR3 has 15 amino acids. CDR1 MNHEY and CDR2 SVGAGI come from the germline V gene. Trimming removed 10 bases from V and 4 bases from J; junction bases left unmatched: 14. The CDR3 sequence is CAIFQTGQGRYGYTF. For the CDR3, the DNA is TGTGCCATCTTCCAAACCGGACAGGGTCGCTATGGCTACACCTTC.

The rearrangement joins TRBV14 to TRBJ2-3; D uncertain. The length of the CDR3 is 14 residues. The ends were cut back, 1 base at V and 12 bases at J, with 17 bases in the middle. Germline V gene sequence: CDR1 SGHDN, CDR2 FVKESK. DNA of the CDR3: TGTGCCAGCAGCCAAGGCACCCAGTTTGGCCGACAGTATTTT. It encodes CASSQGTQFGRQYF.

The CDR3 here is CASTYTWNTIYF. The CDR3 coding sequence is TGTGCCAGCACCTATACCTGGAACACCATATATTTT. The chain recombines TRBV12-3 or TRBV12-4 with TRBJ1-3, with D unclear. This CDR3 has 12 amino acids. Between the trimmed V and J ends, which lost 7 bases and 7 bases, there was a span of 11 bases.

The chain recombines TRBV7-2 with TRBJ2-1; D is unresolved. V was pared by 6 bases and J by 4 bases, with 10 bases between. CDR1 and CDR2 from the germline V gene are SGHTA and FQGNSA. This CDR3 is built from 13 residues. The CDR3 loop is CASSQGRYNEQFF. The CDR3 DNA is TGTGCCAGCAGTCAAGGTCGATACAATGAGCAGTTCTTC.

This chain links TRBV4-1 with TRBJ1-5; 7 bases map to TRBD1. In germline, CDR1 is MGHRA, CDR2 YSYEKL. The CDR3 has 16 residues. The V segment lost 3 bases and the J segment 4 bases; nucleotides outside the gene matches: 9. CDR3 nucleotides: TGCGCCAGCAGCCAGAGGGAGGGGGCTAGAAATCAGCCCCAGCATTTT. As protein: CASSQREGARNQPQHF.

The chain joins TRBV7-2 to TRBJ1-1, with D possibly TRBD1 on 5 matching bases. Germline V CDR1 and CDR2: SGHTA, FQGNSA. Trimming took 5 bases from V and 3 from J, leaving 13 bases between them. The CDR3 has 14 residues. DNA for the CDR3: TGTGCCAGCAGCCGTTGGGGGAGGGACACTGAAGCTTTCTTT. Translated, it gives CASSRWGRDTEAFF.

The J gene is TRBJ2-7, the V gene TRBV5-1, with TRBD1 as a possible D gene (5 bases). Trimming shortened V by 4 bases and J by 0 bases, and 11 bases separated the two germline ends. Germline V gives CDR1 SGHRS, CDR2 YFSETQ. This CDR3 has 14 amino acids. CDR3 in amino acids: CASSRQSGSYEQYF. In DNA form, the CDR3 reads TGCGCCAGCAGCCGACAGTCCGGCTCCTACGAGCAGTACTTC. Complete variable domain (other parts from reference TRBV5-1 and TRBJ2-7): KAGVTQTPRYLIKTRGQQVTLSCSPISGHRSVSWYQQTPGQGLQFLFEYFSETQRNKGNFPGRFSGRQFSNSRSEMNVSTLELGDSALYLCASSRQSGSYEQYFGPGTRLTVT.

J is TRBJ1-1 and V is TRBV19; D is undetermined. Trimming left V 4 bases short and J 1 base short, with 13 bases between. CDR3 length equals 15 residues. Germline loops: CDR1 LNHDA, CDR2 SQIVND (reference sequence). This CDR3 is CASSTDRAPNTEAFF. The CDR3 DNA reads as TGTGCCAGTAGTACGGACCGGGCCCCGAACACTGAAGCTTTCTTT. The full variable domain, with the rest looked up from reference TRBV19 and TRBJ1-1, is DGGITQSPKYLFRKEGQNVTLSCEQNLNHDAMYWYRQDPGQGLRLIYYSQIVNDFQKGDIAEGYSVSREKKESFPLTVTSAQKNPTAFYLCASSTDRAPNTEAFFGQGTRLTVV.

This chain uses TRBV25-1 with TRBJ2-2, with D perhaps TRBD1 or TRBD2 (6 bases each). Trimming removed 6 bases from V and 1 base from J, with 18 bases in between. Germline assignment: CDR1 MGHDK and CDR2 SYGVNS. The CDR3 extends over 17 amino acids. The CDR3 sequence is CASRPPRGHMNTGELFF. In DNA form, the CDR3 reads TGTGCCAGCAGACCCCCGCGGGGACACATGAACACCGGGGAGCTGTTTTTT.

This chain connects TRBV3-1 (or the pseudogene TRBV3-2) to TRBJ2-5; D is uncertain. This CDR3 is 14 amino acids long. Trimming removed 5 bases from V and 2 bases from J, with 12 bases in between. CDR1 is LGHDT and CDR2 is YNNKEL in the germline V gene (reference sequence). Here the CDR3 reads CASSSRTRQETQYF. The DNA for the CDR3 is TGTGCCAGCAGCTCCCGGACCAGGCAAGAGACCCAGTACTTC.

This chain uses TRBV11-3 with TRBJ1-6, with D possibly being TRBD1 (5 bases). V was clipped by 6 bases and J by 7 bases, with 13 bases between them. This CDR3 region has 14 residues. Germline values: CDR1 SGHNT, CDR2 YENEEA. This CDR3 reads CASRPVGPNSPLHF. DNA for the CDR3: TGTGCCAGCAGACCGGTGGGGCCAAATTCACCCCTCCACTTT. The full variable domain, in which reference TRBV11-3 and TRBJ1-6 provide the parts outside the CDR3, is EAGVVQSPRYKIIEKKQPVAFWCNPISGHNTLYWYLQNLGQGPELLIRYENEEAVDDSQLPKDRFSAERLKGVDSTLKIQPAELGDSAVYLCASRPVGPNSPLHFGNGTRLTVT.

This chain joins TRBV5-4 and TRBJ1-6; D may be TRBD1 (5 bases). Germline V gives CDR1 SGHNT, CDR2 YYREEE (reference sequence). This CDR3 comprises 14 residues. Trimming took off 3 bases at V and 4 bases at J, with 8 bases between the two ends. CDR3 sequence reads: CASSSKGYNSPLHF. In DNA form, the CDR3 reads TGTGCCAGCAGCTCAAAGGGGTATAATTCACCCCTCCACTTT.

The genes are TRBV6-2 or TRBV6-3 and TRBJ1-1; D uncertain. V gave up 6 bases and J gave up 2 bases, with 10 bases separating them. This CDR3 contains 13 residues. CDR1 and CDR2 from the germline V gene are MNHEY and SVGEGT. The chain's CDR3 is CASSQDPNTEAFF. CDR3 sequence (DNA): TGTGCCAGCAGCCAGGACCCTAACACTGAAGCTTTCTTT.

The chain joins TRBV19 to TRBJ1-5, with D hard to call. CDR3 length equals 13 residues. The germline gives CDR1 LNHDA, CDR2 SQIVND (reference sequence). Deletions cut 8 bases from V and 4 bases from J, with 12 bases between. The CDR3 DNA reads as TGTGCCAGTTCCAGAAATTCGAATCAGCCCCAGCATTTT. Its translation: CASSRNSNQPQHF.

The chain couples TRBV6-6 to TRBJ1-2, with D hard to call. The CDR3 sequence is 14 residues long. The germline V gene encodes CDR1 MNHNY and CDR2 SVGAGI (reference sequence). Trimming cost V 5 bases and J 0 bases, with 10 bases left between them. CDR3 protein: CASSTTSPNYGYTF. CDR3 nucleotide sequence: TGTGCCAGCAGTACAACAAGCCCTAACTATGGCTACACCTTC.